The rows below give T cell receptor beta chains drawn from one sample of a study of T-cell memory formation after mild COVID-19. In TCRdb, the 5' RACE reads were re-called with MiXCR into one record per CDR3 protein. The repertoire holds 110,000 to 150,000 distinct CDR3 sequences, with approximately 25% as singletons. Material: PBMCs or a T cell subset sorted from them (not recorded which). The origin of the receptors is an adult woman who had mild COVID-19 (a few samples of this study predate the infection). Cell type and time point are not known. CDR3s include the opening cysteine and the closing phenylalanine or tryptophan. The order of the fields is V gene, D gene, clone size, J gene, CDR3 protein, CDR3 DNA. The D gene is left open where the match is weak. The listing skips clone size in some rows; elsewhere it reads once, few, many or a size class.

>TRBV6-5|TRBD2|.|TRBJ2-1
CASSSSLAASYNEQFF
TGTGCCAGCAGTTCCTCTCTAGCGGCCTCCTACAATGAGCAGTTCTTC
>TRBV7-3|.|few|TRBJ2-1
CASSPTGSYNEQFF
TGTGCCAGCAGCCCCACGGGTTCCTACAATGAGCAGTTCTTC
>TRBV4-3|.|.|TRBJ2-7
CASSQEIRSSYEQYF
TGCGCCAGCAGCCAAGAGATTAGGAGCTCCTACGAGCAGTACTTC
>TRBV11-2|.|.|TRBJ2-1
CASSSGEMSSYNEQFF
TGTGCCAGCAGCTCCGGGGAAATGAGCTCCTACAATGAGCAGTTCTTC
>TRBV19|.|few|TRBJ2-1
CASCRGASSYNEQFF
TGTGCCAGCTGTAGGGGTGCCAGCTCCTACAATGAGCAGTTCTTC
>TRBV5-6|TRBD2|many|TRBJ2-3
CASSLLAGGTDTQYF
TGTGCCAGCAGCTTACTAGCGGGCGGTACAGATACGCAGTATTTT
>TRBV30|.|.|TRBJ2-7
CAWSLQGIHEQYF
TGTGCCTGGAGTTTACAAGGTATCCACGAGCAGTACTTC
>TRBV12-3/TRBV12-4|.|.|TRBJ2-3
CASSNSGLSTDTQYF
TGTGCCAGCAGTAACTCGGGACTTTCCACAGATACGCAGTATTTT
>TRBV15|.|.|TRBJ2-3
CATRLLGGQGDTQYF
TGTGCCACCCGGCTTCTGGGGGGGCAGGGAGATACGCAGTATTTT
>TRBV7-7|TRBD2|few|TRBJ2-1
CASSLSGRNEQFF
TGTGCTAGCAGCTTAAGCGGGAGAAATGAGCAGTTCTTC
>TRBV11-2|.|few|TRBJ1-2
CASSPPSAGDYGYTF
TGTGCCAGCAGCCCACCCTCGGCCGGGGACTATGGCTACACCTTC
>TRBV24-1|.|.|TRBJ2-1
CATSDRWVLGGEQFF
TGTGCCACCAGTGACCGGTGGGTCCTAGGTGGTGAGCAGTTCTTC
>TRBV3-1|TRBD1|few|TRBJ1-1
CASNQGGYTEAFF
TGTGCCAGCAACCAGGGGGGCTACACTGAAGCTTTCTTT
>TRBV4-3|TRBD2|few|TRBJ2-1
CASSQAPGLAENNEQFF
TGCGCCAGCAGCCAAGCCCCGGGACTAGCGGAAAACAATGAGCAGTTCTTC
>TRBV10-3|TRBD2|few|TRBJ2-1
CASGRTSGNEQFF
TGTGCGAGCGGGAGAACGTCGGGCAATGAGCAGTTCTTC
>TRBV18|.|.|TRBJ1-5
CASSPEGSNQPQHF
TGTGCCAGCTCACCTGAAGGGAGCAATCAGCCCCAGCATTTT
>TRBV29-1|.|few|TRBJ2-3
CSVELQGNTQYF
TGCAGCGTTGAGTTACAGGGAAATACGCAGTATTTT
>TRBV21-1|.|few|TRBJ2-1
CASSTRLAGVPIDEQFF
TGTGCCAGCAGCACCAGACTAGCGGGAGTCCCAATTGATGAGCAGTTCTTC
>TRBV7-8|TRBD2|few|TRBJ2-1
CASTEEVLAEINEQFF
TGTGCCAGCACCGAAGAGGTTCTAGCGGAAATCAATGAGCAGTTCTTC
>TRBV4-1|.|.|TRBJ2-3
CASSQAVQADTQYF
TGCGCCAGCAGCCAAGCAGTGCAAGCAGATACGCAGTATTTT
>TRBV6-2/TRBV6-3|.|.|TRBJ1-2
CASSYAGALGYTF
TGTGCCAGCAGTTACGCGGGGGCGCTTGGCTACACCTTC
>TRBV25-1|TRBD2|.|TRBJ2-7
CASSDTGLAFYEQYF
TGTGCCAGCAGTGACACGGGACTAGCCTTCTACGAGCAGTACTTC
>TRBV15|.|.|TRBJ2-5
CATSRDSPQKWTQYF
TGTGCCACCAGCCGAGACAGCCCCCAGAAGTGGACCCAGTACTTC
>TRBV27|.|many|TRBJ2-3
CASSLSLSTDTQYF
TGTGCCAGCAGTTTATCGCTAAGCACAGATACGCAGTATTTT
>TRBV7-9|.|.|TRBJ2-7
CASMEEEVSYDQYF
TGTGCCAGCATGGAGGAGGAGGTCTCCTACGATCAGTACTTC